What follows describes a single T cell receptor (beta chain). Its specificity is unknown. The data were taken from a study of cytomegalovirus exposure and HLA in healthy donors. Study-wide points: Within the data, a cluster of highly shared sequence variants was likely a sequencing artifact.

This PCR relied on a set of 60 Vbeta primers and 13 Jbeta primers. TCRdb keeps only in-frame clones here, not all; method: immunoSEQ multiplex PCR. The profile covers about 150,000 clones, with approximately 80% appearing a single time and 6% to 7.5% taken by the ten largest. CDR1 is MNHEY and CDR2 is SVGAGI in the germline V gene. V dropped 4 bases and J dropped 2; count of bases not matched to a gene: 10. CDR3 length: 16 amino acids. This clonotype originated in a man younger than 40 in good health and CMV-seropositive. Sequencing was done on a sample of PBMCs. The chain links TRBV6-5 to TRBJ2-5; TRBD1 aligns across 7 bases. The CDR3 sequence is CASSSWTGILQETQYF. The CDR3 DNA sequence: TGTGCCAGCAGTTCCTGGACAGGTATACTTCAAGAGACCCAGTACTTC.